These 25 T cell receptor beta chains were all obtained from the same sample, sequenced in a study of breast tumors, draining lymph nodes, adjacent tissues (TCRdb year 2016). The lymph node samples were taken from the axillary draining lymph nodes of breast cancer patients. Receptor amplification or capture employed multiplex PCR. TCRdb lists the instrument as Illumina HiSeq 2000. The public sequencing data were trimmed at Q25 with fastp and processed into clonotypes with MiXCR by TCRdb, which kept only in-frame beta chains. Identical CDR3 protein sequences are pooled into one entry, listed with their most common genes and DNA. This sample gives 70,000 to 85,000 distinct CDR3 sequences in total; approximately 19% of them show up just once. The ten largest clonotypes hold around 2.5% of the sample. Sample: axillary lymph node tissue. The receptors here all came from a female donor with breast cancer. Some clones in this sample may be carry-over from other donors' samples.

This clonotype was observed at least ten times. V gene TRBV20-1 combines with J gene TRBJ2-1; D may be TRBD2 (6 bases). The CDR3 covers 13 residues. The germline V and J ends were trimmed by 8 bases and 7 bases, with 18 bases remaining between them. The germline V gene has CDR1 DFQATT and CDR2 SNEGSKA (reference sequence). The CDR3 reads CSTRPPAGNEQFF. CDR3 DNA sequence: TGCAGTACCAGACCTCCGGCGGGGAATGAGCAGTTCTTC.

This clonotype was seen many times. Relative to the germline gene, one junction end is altered; a read error may explain this. The chain links TRBV10-1 to TRBJ2-5; D gene unclear. The CDR3 runs to 14 residues. Looked up from germline, CDR1 is WNHNN and CDR2 is SYGVQD (reference sequence). CDR3 sequence: CASSESGSQETQYF. The CDR3 coding sequence is TGCGCCAGCAGCGAGTCGGGCAGCCAAGAGACCCAGTACTTC.

This clonotype was detected ten times or more. The chain couples TRBV14 to TRBJ1-2; 8 bases line up with TRBD1. Germline trimming cut 3 bases from V and 8 bases from J; bases unmatched to any gene: 2. Germline assignment: CDR1 SGHDN and CDR2 FVKESK. The CDR3 sequence is 12 residues long. CDR3 in amino acids: CASSQTGVGYTF. In DNA form, the CDR3 reads TGTGCCAGCAGCCAGACAGGGGTAGGCTACACCTTC. The whole variable domain, filled in from reference TRBV14 and TRBJ1-2, reads EAGVTQFPSHSVIEKGQTVTLRCDPISGHDNLYWYRRVMGKEIKFLLHFVKESKQDESGMPNNRFLAERTGGTYSTLKVQPAELEDSGVYFCASSQTGVGYTFGSGTRLTVV.

Ten or more counts support this clonotype. This chain uses TRBV19 with TRBJ2-6, with a tentative D call TRBD2 (6 bases). Trimming pared 2 bases from V and 4 bases from J, leaving 12 bases between. Germline values: CDR1 LNHDA, CDR2 SQIVND (reference sequence). The CDR3 runs 16 residues. The chain's CDR3 is CASSITAGSGANVLTF. CDR3 DNA sequence: TGTGCCAGTAGTATAACGGCGGGGTCCGGGGCCAACGTCCTGACTTTC. The full variable domain, rest sourced from reference TRBV19 and TRBJ2-6, is DGGITQSPKYLFRKEGQNVTLSCEQNLNHDAMYWYRQDPGQGLRLIYYSQIVNDFQKGDIAEGYSVSREKKESFPLTVTSAQKNPTAFYLCASSITAGSGANVLTFGAGSRLTVL.

In this sample, this clonotype turned up a few times. The chain joins TRBV18 to TRBJ1-2; weak D call: TRBD1 (6 bases). The CDR3 has 13 amino acids. V lost 0 bases and J 7 bases, leaving 9 bases between the germline ends. CDR1 is KGHSH and CDR2 is LQKENI in the germline V gene. The CDR3 region is CASSPPPGAGYTF. The CDR3 DNA reads as TGTGCCAGCTCACCACCTCCAGGGGCTGGCTACACCTTC.

This clonotype was detected many times. This chain links TRBV20-1 with TRBJ2-5; TRBD1 matches at 8 bases. There are 14 residues in the CDR3. With 0 bases clipped from V and 3 bases from J, the junction kept 3 bases outside the gene matches. In germline, CDR1 is DFQATT, CDR2 SNEGSKA (reference sequence). The DNA for the CDR3 is TGCAGTGCTAGAGAAAGGACAGGGAAAGAGACCCAGTACTTC. This encodes CSARERTGKETQYF.

Notes on this clonotype: One base away lies a much larger clone, so this may be a sequencing read error. This chain uses TRBV20-1 with TRBJ2-1; 11 bases map to TRBD2. This CDR3 region has 17 residues. Trimming at V came to 5 bases and at J to 9 bases, leaving 18 bases not matched to a gene. Germline CDR1 reads DFQATT; CDR2 reads SNEGSKA (reference sequence). CDR3 loop: CSALISRLAGKPPEQFF. The DNA for the CDR3 is TGCAGTGCTCTCATCTCCAGACTAGCGGGAAAACCTCCTGAGCAGTTCTTC.

The table lists this clonotype with many counts. The CDR3, as DNA: TGTGCCAGCAGCCAACTTGGACAGGGGAAAACCGGGGAGCTGTTTTTT. Amino acid sequence: CASSQLGQGKTGELFF. V is TRBV9 and J is TRBJ2-2; 9 bases line up with TRBD1. The ends lost 4 bases at V and 5 bases at J; junction bases unmatched: 9. Germline V gene sequence: CDR1 SGDLS, CDR2 YYNGEE. This CDR3 contains 16 residues. The full variable domain, its missing parts supplied by reference TRBV9 and TRBJ2-2, is DSGVTQTPKHLITATGQRVTLRCSPRSGDLSVYWYQQSLDQGLQFLIQYYNGEERAKGNILERFSAQQFPDLHSELNLSSLELGDSALYFCASSQLGQGKTGELFFGEGSRLTVL.

This clonotype was detected many times. This sequence joins TRBV5-5 and TRBJ2-5; tentative D call: TRBD1 (6 bases). V shed 3 bases and J shed 4 bases, with 13 bases lying between them. The germline V gene has CDR1 SGHKS and CDR2 YYEKEE (reference sequence). The CDR3 extends over 14 amino acids. The CDR3 region has the DNA TGTGCCAGCAGCTCCGCAGGGGCGGGAGAGACCCAGTACTTC. Translated, it gives CASSSAGAGETQYF.

This clonotype has a count of ten or more. The junction differs from germline at one of its ends, possibly a read error. V and J are TRBV7-7 and TRBJ2-5; D could derive from TRBD1 or TRBD2 (5 bases each). Germline V CDR1 and CDR2: SSHAT, FNYEAQ (reference sequence). The length of the CDR3 is 13 residues. The CDR3 spells CASSRDAEETQYF. The CDR3 coding sequence is TGTGCTAGCAGCCGGGACGCTGAAGAGACCCAGTACTTC.

The rearrangement joins TRBV3-1 to TRBJ1-4, with TRBD1 matching over 9 bases. The CDR3 sequence is 15 residues long. Trimming at V came to 1 base and at J to 7 bases, leaving 4 bases not matched to a gene. Germline CDR1 LGHDT, CDR2 YNNKEL (reference sequence). This CDR3 is CASSQGRDRAEKLFF. DNA for the CDR3: TGTGCCAGCAGCCAAGGCCGGGACAGGGCTGAAAAACTGTTTTTT.

The chain links TRBV7-2 to TRBJ2-1, with TRBD2 identical over 12 bases. The CDR3 totals 15 residues. V was clipped by 5 bases and J by 8 bases; unmatched bases: 7. Germline CDR1 reads SGHTA; CDR2 reads FQGNSA. The CDR3 here is CASSATSGSGHEQFF. For the CDR3, the DNA is TGTGCCAGCAGCGCGACTAGCGGGAGTGGCCATGAGCAGTTCTTC.

This clonotype was found many times. This chain joins TRBV4-2 and TRBJ2-5; 8 nucleotides match TRBD2. Per the germline V gene, CDR1 is LGHNA and CDR2 is YNFKEQ. This CDR3 is 16 amino acids long. V was pared by 4 bases and J by 4 bases, with 11 bases of the junction left unmatched. This CDR3 is CASSLGSGDIRETQYF. Written as DNA, the CDR3 is TGTGCCAGCAGCCTTGGTAGCGGGGATATTCGAGAGACCCAGTACTTC.

Many counts were recorded for this clonotype. The V gene is TRBV6-2 or TRBV6-3, the J gene TRBJ2-1; 7 bases match TRBD1. V dropped 3 bases and J dropped 5; count of bases not matched to a gene: 10. Germline CDR1 and CDR2: MNHEY and SVGEGT. The CDR3 extends over 16 amino acids. CDR3 residues: CASSYSWTGGNNEQFF. DNA of the CDR3: TGTGCCAGCAGTTATTCTTGGACAGGTGGGAACAATGAGCAGTTCTTC.

This clonotype has ten or more counts. V is TRBV6-2 or TRBV6-3 and J is TRBJ1-5, with D perhaps matching TRBD1 (6 bases). The CDR3 runs to 14 residues. Trimming left V 4 bases short and J 4 bases short, with 11 bases between. Germline-derived CDR1 and CDR2 are MNHEY and SVGEGT. The CDR3 coding sequence is TGTGCCAGCAGTTTTCAGGGGCCTAATCAGCCCCAGCATTTT. Translated: CASSFQGPNQPQHF.

This clonotype appeared a few times. A read error is possible here, since a much larger clone lies one base away. The J gene is TRBJ2-2, the V gene TRBV5-1; no definite D call. Germline V gene data show CDR1 as SGHRS and CDR2 as YFSETQ. Between the trimmed V and J ends, which lost 4 bases and 0 bases, there was a span of 10 bases. The CDR3 loop spans 15 amino acids. DNA of the CDR3: TGCGCCAGCAGCCTATCAGCGTCGAACACCGGGGAGCTGTTTTTT. It translates to CASSLSASNTGELFF. The full variable domain, in which reference TRBV5-1 and TRBJ2-2 provide the parts outside the CDR3, is KAGVTQTPRYLIKTRGQQVTLSCSPISGHRSVSWYQQTPGQGLQFLFEYFSETQRNKGNFPGRFSGRQFSNSRSEMNVSTLELGDSALYLCASSLSASNTGELFFGEGSRLTVL.

Ten or more counts support this clonotype. This rearrangement joins TRBV7-8 to TRBJ2-7, with D perhaps matching TRBD1 or TRBD2 (5 bases each). The length of the CDR3 is 14 residues. The V and J ends lost 7 bases and 3 bases respectively, with 16 bases between them. CDR1 SGHVS and CDR2 FQNEAQ come from the germline V gene. CDR3 in DNA: TGTGCCAGCACCCCGGGGCAGGTAATCTACGAGCAGTACTTC. Translation gives CASTPGQVIYEQYF.

The chain employs TRBV14 and TRBJ2-5, with a tentative D call TRBD1 (5 bases). The germline V gene has CDR1 SGHDN and CDR2 FVKESK. The V end was cut by 1 base, the J end by 1 base, with 19 bases between. CDR3 length: 18 residues. Here the CDR3 DNA reads TGTGCCAGCAGCCAAGGAGTTATAGGGGTGCTTTCCCAAGAGACCCAGTACTTC. Its translation: CASSQGVIGVLSQETQYF.

This clonotype was detected many times. The rearrangement links TRBV5-1 to TRBJ2-3; no clear D. CDR3 size: 14 residues. V lost 4 bases and J 0 bases, leaving 9 bases between the germline ends. Per the germline V gene, CDR1 is SGHRS and CDR2 is YFSETQ. This CDR3 is CASSTQDSTDTQYF. The CDR3, as DNA: TGCGCCAGCAGCACTCAAGATAGCACAGATACGCAGTATTTT. Looking up the rest from reference TRBV5-1 and TRBJ2-3 gives the full variable domain: KAGVTQTPRYLIKTRGQQVTLSCSPISGHRSVSWYQQTPGQGLQFLFEYFSETQRNKGNFPGRFSGRQFSNSRSEMNVSTLELGDSALYLCASSTQDSTDTQYFGPGTRLTVL.

This clonotype was counted ten times or more. V usage is TRBV14 and J usage is TRBJ2-7; D gene uncertain. V was clipped by 0 bases and J by 7 bases, with 10 bases between them. CDR1 and CDR2 (germline): SGHDN, FVKESK. There are 13 residues in the CDR3. The CDR3 sequence is CASSQDAGWEQYF. CDR3 in DNA: TGTGCCAGCAGCCAAGATGCCGGGTGGGAGCAGTACTTC.

The genes are TRBV12-3 or TRBV12-4 and TRBJ2-5; possibly TRBD1 or TRBD2 for D (6 bases each). CDR3 length: 13 amino acids. V was cut by 10 bases and J by 6 bases, with 18 bases left in between. The DNA for the CDR3 is TGTGCCAACAGGTTTAAGGGGGGAAAGACCCAGTACTTC. It encodes CANRFKGGKTQYF.

The table lists this clonotype with many counts. The V and J genes are TRBV7-2 and TRBJ1-5, with D unresolved. The CDR3 contains 17 residues. Germline lookup yields CDR1 SGHTA and CDR2 FQGNSA. V dropped 2 bases and J dropped 3 bases, with 17 bases sitting between them. The DNA of the CDR3 is TGTGCCAGCAGCTTAAGTCCGAACAGATGGCACAATCAGCCCCAGCATTTT. It encodes CASSLSPNRWHNQPQHF.

This clonotype was seen only a few times. The V call is TRBV28, the J call TRBJ2-7, with 9 bases fitting TRBD2. V shed 5 bases and J 2 bases; nucleotides not matched to a gene: 7. The CDR3 is 15 amino acids. The germline CDR1 and CDR2 sequences are MDHEN and SYDVKM. The CDR3 spells CASSPSGAGAYEQYF. CDR3 DNA sequence: TGTGCCAGCAGTCCTAGCGGGGCGGGGGCCTACGAGCAGTACTTC.

This clonotype was counted only a few times. This may come from a read error, since a much larger clone is one base off. The CDR3 DNA sequence: TGTGCCAGCAGCTTTCGCAGGCGTGGCACAGATACGCAGTATTTT. This sequence encodes CASSFRRRGTDTQYF. V and J are TRBV11-3 and TRBJ2-3; D unresolved. CDR1 is SGHNT, CDR2 YENEEA, per germline. Trimming took 3 bases from V and 1 from J, leaving 11 bases between them. The CDR3 is 15 residues long.

In regard to this clonotype: A read error is possible here, since a much larger clone lies one base away. The chain employs TRBV5-4 and TRBJ1-4, with a weak D call TRBD1 (5 bases). Per the germline V gene, CDR1 is SGHNT and CDR2 is YYREEE (reference sequence). This CDR3 has 14 residues. The DNA of the CDR3 is TGTGCCAGCAGCCAATGGGACGTTAATGAAAACCTGTTTTTT. This translates into CASSQWDVNENLFF.